The source of this TCR beta chain is a study of beta chain features in type 1 diabetes. Whole-study findings and limits: Across patients, naive, central memory and Treg TCRB repertoires exhibited apparently greater similarity than was observed across healthy donors. More deletions and fewer insertions at VDJ junctions were seen in type 1 diabetes patients.

This clone was counted only a few times. Its antigen remains unknown. One heparinised draw, averaging around 120 mL, was taken per donor. Purities in excess of 95% were seen in all sorted populations. The entirety of the isolated RNA underwent reverse transcription, so expressed TCRB transcripts were sequenced. Using immunoSEQ multiplex PCR, the repertoire was profiled, and TCRdb retains in-frame clones only, with some absent. The sample includes about 42,000 clones, roughly 50% seen only once; the top ten take about 0.24%. The sequencing sample was made of stem cell memory CD4+ T cells from blood. The receptor was isolated from a woman in her thirties in good health.

CDR3 bases: TGTGCCAGCTCACCCGGACAGGGTCGTCTCACTGAAGCTTTCTTT. Its protein product is CASSPGQGRLTEAFF. This chain links TRBV18 with TRBJ1-1; 8 bases match TRBD1. Germline V lookup: CDR1 KGHSH, CDR2 LQKENI. The CDR3 is made up of 15 amino acids. Germline trimming cut 3 bases from V and 4 bases from J; bases unmatched to any gene: 7.